This is a list of T cell receptor beta chains from one sample in a study of T cells expressing NK-cell markers. TCRdb re-called the 5' RACE reads and catalogs CDR3 proteins one per entry, DNA excluded. The listing contains over 200,000 distinct CDR3 sequences. Material: blood T cells: a sorted CD56 or NKG2C T cell subset, CD4+ or CD8+ T cells, or bulk PBMC T cells (not recorded which). All receptors come from a man younger than 35 in good health. Both conserved end residues are part of each CDR3.

v_call,j_call,cdr3_length,cdr3_aa
TRBV12-3/TRBV12-4,TRBJ2-2,13,CAAARLNTGELFF
TRBV20-1,TRBJ2-3,17,CSARDPTSGDGRWTQYF
TRBV4-2,TRBJ2-7,16,CASSQRASGSSYEQYF
TRBV12-3/TRBV12-4,TRBJ2-1,12,CASSIYRGQFVF
TRBV11-2,TRBJ2-7,13,CASGLETDYEQYF
TRBV4-2,TRBJ1-2,14,CASSQPGQRFGYTF
TRBV20-1,TRBJ1-3,15,CSASKGANSGNTIYF
TRBV5-1,TRBJ2-1,16,CASSHQRGTGFNEQFF
TRBV3-1,TRBJ2-1,12,CASSQDRIEQFF
TRBV21-1,TRBJ2-7,16,CASSNLTQGTYYEQYF
TRBV25-1,TRBJ2-1,12,CASSEYDARLFF
TRBV6-1,TRBJ1-6,17,CASSVDRGPRYNSPLHF
TRBV3-1,TRBJ2-4,17,CASSQDWSQTRRGIQYF
TRBV6-2/TRBV6-3,TRBJ2-7,13,CASTTIARNEQYF
TRBV7-7,TRBJ2-1,14,CASSFRLGGTEQFF
TRBV24-1,TRBJ2-1,14,CATSPSRLYNEQFF